The sequence of this T cell receptor beta chain was determined in a study of blood T cell repertoires in COVID-19. This CDR3 is 15 amino acids long. Germline trimming cut 1 base from V and 5 bases from J; bases unmatched to any gene: 6. Looked up from germline, CDR1 is SGHRS and CDR2 is YFSETQ. This clone was counted between two and nine times. TCRdb's table, derived via immunoSEQ multiplex PCR, lists solely in-frame clones and lacks some. The repertoire has almost 500,000 clones, about 88% of them found once; the top ten carry under 9.5%. This TCR came from a woman aged 55 to 70 who had recovered from COVID-19. The rearrangement joins TRBV5-1 to TRBJ2-3; 8 bases match TRBD1. Sequencing was done on a sample of PBMCs or T cells enriched from blood (not recorded which). For the CDR3, the DNA is TGCGCCAGCAGCTTGACGGACAGGGCGGGAGATACGCAGTATTTT. It translates to CASSLTDRAGDTQYF. The full variable domain, rest sourced from reference TRBV5-1 and TRBJ2-3, is KAGVTQTPRYLIKTRGQQVTLSCSPISGHRSVSWYQQTPGQGLQFLFEYFSETQRNKGNFPGRFSGRQFSNSRSEMNVSTLELGDSALYLCASSLTDRAGDTQYFGPGTRLTVL.